This paragraph reports one TCR beta chain. This record comes from a study of T cells in Graves' hyperthyroidism and ophthalmopathy. Study-level information: Before treatment of any kind, peripheral blood was taken at initial diagnosis.

From RNA transcripts, TCR beta CDR3 regions were amplified. The HTBI primer set served for first-round RT-PCR of the TCR CDR3. TCRdb called the multiplex PCR reads again in MiXCR, with one record for every CDR3 protein. In the table there are about 520,000 distinct CDR3 sequences, roughly a quarter of which are singletons. The V end lost 3 bases, the J end lost 0 bases, and 11 bases lay between the germline ends. Germline loops: CDR1 SNHLY, CDR2 FYNNEI. This CDR3 has 15 amino acids. Active moderate-to-severe ophthalmopathy, Clinical Activity Score at least 3, NOSPECS at least 4, under 3 months' duration. Fresh peripheral blood, 10 ml, yielded the PBMCs.

The chain carries TRBV2 and TRBJ1-1; D is perhaps TRBD1 (5 bases). The clonotype originates from a woman aged 25 to 45 with Graves' ophthalmopathy. The specimen sequenced was blood. This chain's CDR3 is CASSDGAQMNTEAFF. The CDR3 region has the DNA TGTGCCAGCAGTGATGGGGCGCAAATGAACACTGAAGCTTTCTTT.